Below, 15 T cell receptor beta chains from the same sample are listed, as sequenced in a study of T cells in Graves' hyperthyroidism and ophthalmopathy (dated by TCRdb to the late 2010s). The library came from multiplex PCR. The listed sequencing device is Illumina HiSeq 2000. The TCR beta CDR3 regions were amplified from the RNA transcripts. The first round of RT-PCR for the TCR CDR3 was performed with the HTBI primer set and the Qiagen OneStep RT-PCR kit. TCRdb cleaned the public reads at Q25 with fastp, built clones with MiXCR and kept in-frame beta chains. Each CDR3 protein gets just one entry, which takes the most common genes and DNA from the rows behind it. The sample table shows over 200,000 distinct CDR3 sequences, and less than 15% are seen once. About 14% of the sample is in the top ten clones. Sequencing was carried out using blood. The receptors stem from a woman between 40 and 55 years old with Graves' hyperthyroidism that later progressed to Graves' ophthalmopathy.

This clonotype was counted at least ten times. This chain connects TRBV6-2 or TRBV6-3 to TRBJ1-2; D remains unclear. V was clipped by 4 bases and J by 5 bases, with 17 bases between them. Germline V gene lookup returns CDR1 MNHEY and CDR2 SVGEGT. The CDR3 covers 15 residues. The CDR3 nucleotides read TGTGCCAGCAGTTCGGCCACGGACCGCGGGTATGGCTACACCTTC. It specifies CASSSATDRGYGYTF.

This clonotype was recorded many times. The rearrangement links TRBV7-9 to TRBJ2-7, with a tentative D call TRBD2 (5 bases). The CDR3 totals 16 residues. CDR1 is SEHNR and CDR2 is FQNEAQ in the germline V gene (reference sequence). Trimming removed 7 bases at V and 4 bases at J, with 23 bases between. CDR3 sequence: CASTLDEGVRSYEQYF. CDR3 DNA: TGTGCCAGCACCCTAGACGAGGGAGTGAGGAGTTACGAGCAGTACTTC.

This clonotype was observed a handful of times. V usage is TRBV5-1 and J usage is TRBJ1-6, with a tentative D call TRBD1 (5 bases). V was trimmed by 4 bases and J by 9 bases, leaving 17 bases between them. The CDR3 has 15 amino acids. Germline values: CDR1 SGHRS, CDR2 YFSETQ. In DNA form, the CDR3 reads TGCGCCAGCAGCCCGTCGGGGGGTTTCGGTTCACCCCTCCACTTT. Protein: CASSPSGGFGSPLHF.

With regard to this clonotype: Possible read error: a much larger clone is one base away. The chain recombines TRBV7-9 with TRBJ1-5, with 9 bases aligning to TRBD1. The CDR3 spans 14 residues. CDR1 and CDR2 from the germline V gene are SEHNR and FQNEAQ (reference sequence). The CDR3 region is CASSYGTGNQPQQF. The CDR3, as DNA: TGTGCCAGCAGCTACGGGACAGGGAATCAGCCCCAGCAGTTT.

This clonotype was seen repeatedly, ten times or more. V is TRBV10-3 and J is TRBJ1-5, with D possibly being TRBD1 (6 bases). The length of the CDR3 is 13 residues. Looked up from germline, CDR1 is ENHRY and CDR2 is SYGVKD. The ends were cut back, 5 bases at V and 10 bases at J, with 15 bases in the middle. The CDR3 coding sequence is TGTGCCATCAGTTGGACAGACCTCGGACCCCAGCATTTT. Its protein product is CAISWTDLGPQHF.

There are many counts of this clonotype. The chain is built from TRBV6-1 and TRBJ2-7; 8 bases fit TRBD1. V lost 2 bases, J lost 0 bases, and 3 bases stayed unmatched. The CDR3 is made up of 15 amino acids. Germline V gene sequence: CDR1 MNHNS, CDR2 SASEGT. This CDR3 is CASSELQGDSYEQYF. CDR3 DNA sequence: TGTGCCAGCAGTGAACTACAGGGGGACTCCTACGAGCAGTACTTC.

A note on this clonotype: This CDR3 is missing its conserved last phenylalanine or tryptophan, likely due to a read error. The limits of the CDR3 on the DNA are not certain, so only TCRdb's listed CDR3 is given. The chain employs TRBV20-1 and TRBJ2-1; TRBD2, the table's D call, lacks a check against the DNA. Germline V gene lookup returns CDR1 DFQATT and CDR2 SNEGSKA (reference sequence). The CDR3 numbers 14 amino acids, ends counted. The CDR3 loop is CSAHWKHGGYEQCL.

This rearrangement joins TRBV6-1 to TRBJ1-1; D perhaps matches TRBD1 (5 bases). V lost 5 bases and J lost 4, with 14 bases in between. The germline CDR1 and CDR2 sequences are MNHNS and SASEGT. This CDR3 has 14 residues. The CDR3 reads CASSIAGTGTEAFF. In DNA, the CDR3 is TGTGCCAGCAGTATCGCGGGGACGGGCACTGAAGCTTTCTTT.

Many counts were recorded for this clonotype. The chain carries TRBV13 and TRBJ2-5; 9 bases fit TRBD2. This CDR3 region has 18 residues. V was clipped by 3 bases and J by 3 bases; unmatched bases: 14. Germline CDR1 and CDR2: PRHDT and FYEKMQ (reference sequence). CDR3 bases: TGTGCCAGCAGCTTTGGGGGTCCGGGACTAGCTATTGAAGAGACCCAGTACTTC. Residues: CASSFGGPGLAIEETQYF.

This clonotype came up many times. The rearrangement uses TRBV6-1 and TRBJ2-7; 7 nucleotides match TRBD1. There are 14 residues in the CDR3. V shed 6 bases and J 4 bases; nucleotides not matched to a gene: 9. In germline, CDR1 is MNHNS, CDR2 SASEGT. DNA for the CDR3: TGTGCCAGCAGAAATACAGGGGTTAAATACGAGCAGTACTTC. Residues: CASRNTGVKYEQYF.

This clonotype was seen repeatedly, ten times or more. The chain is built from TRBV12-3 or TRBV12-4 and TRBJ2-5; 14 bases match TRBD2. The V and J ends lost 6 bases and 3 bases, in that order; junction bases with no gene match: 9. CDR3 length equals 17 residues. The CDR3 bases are TGTGCCAGCAGCGCTTACCGGGGACTAGCGGGAGAAGAGACCCAGTACTTC. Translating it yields CASSAYRGLAGEETQYF.

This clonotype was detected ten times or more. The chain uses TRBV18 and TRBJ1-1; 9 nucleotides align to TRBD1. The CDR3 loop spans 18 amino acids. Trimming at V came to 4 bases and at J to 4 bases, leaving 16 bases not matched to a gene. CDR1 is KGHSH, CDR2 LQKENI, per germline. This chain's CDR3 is CASSLVPGQGLGGTEAFF. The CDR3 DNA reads TGTGCCAGCTCACTAGTCCCGGGACAGGGTTTGGGTGGCACTGAAGCTTTCTTT.

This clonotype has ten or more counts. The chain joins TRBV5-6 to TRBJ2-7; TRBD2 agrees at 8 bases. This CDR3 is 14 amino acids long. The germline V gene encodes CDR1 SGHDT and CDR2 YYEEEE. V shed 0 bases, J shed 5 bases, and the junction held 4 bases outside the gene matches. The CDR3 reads CASSLGLAIHEQYF. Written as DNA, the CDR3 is TGTGCCAGCAGCTTGGGACTAGCGATCCACGAGCAGTACTTC.

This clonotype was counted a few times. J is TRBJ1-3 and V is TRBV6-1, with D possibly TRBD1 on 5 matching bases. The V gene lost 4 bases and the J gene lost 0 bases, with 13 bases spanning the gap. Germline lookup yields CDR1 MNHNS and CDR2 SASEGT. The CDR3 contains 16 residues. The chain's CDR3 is CASSAPGRGSGNTIYF. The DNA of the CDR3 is TGTGCCAGCAGTGCCCCAGGGAGAGGCTCTGGAAACACCATATATTTT.

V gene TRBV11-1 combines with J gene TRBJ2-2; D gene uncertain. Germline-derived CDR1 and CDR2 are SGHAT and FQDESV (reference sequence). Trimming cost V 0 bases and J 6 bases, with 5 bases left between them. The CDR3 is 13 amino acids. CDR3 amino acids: CASSLAASGELFF. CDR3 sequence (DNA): TGTGCCAGCAGCTTAGCGGCGTCCGGGGAGCTGTTTTTT.